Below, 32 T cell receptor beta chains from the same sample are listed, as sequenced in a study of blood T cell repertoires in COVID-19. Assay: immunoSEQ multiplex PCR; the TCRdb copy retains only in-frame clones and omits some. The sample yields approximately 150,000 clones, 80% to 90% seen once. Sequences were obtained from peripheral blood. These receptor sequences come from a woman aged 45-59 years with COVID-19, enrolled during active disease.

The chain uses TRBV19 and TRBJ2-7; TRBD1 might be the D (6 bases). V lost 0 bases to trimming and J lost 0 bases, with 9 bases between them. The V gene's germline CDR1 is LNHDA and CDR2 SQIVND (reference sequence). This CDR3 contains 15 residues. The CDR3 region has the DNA TGTGCCAGTAGTATAGAGCAGGGGAGCTCCTACGAGCAGTACTTC. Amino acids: CASSIEQGSSYEQYF. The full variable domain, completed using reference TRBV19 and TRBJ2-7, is DGGITQSPKYLFRKEGQNVTLSCEQNLNHDAMYWYRQDPGQGLRLIYYSQIVNDFQKGDIAEGYSVSREKKESFPLTVTSAQKNPTAFYLCASSIEQGSSYEQYFGPGTRLTVT.

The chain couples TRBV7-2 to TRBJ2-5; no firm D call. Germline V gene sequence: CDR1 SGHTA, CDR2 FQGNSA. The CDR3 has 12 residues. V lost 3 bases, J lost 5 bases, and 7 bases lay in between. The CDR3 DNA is TGTGCCAGCAGCTTTGCGCGGGAGACCCAGTACTTC. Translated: CASSFARETQYF.

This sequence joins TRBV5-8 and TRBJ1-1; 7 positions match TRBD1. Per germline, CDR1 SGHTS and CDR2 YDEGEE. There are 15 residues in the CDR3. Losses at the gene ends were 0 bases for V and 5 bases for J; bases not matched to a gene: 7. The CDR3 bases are TGTGCCAGCAGCTTGGAAGGGGGCTCGCCAACTGAAGCTTTCTTT. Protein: CASSLEGGSPTEAFF.

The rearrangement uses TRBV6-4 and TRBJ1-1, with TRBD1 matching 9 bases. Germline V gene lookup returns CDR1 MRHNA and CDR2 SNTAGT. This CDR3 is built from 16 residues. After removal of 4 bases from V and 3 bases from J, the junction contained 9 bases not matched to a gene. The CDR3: CASSVTGGVMDTEAFF. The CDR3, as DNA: TGTGCCAGCAGTGTGACAGGGGGGGTTATGGACACTGAAGCTTTCTTT.

CDR3 region: CASSLEAALSGNTIYF. CDR3 DNA sequence: TGTGCCAGCAGCTTAGAGGCGGCTCTCTCTGGAAACACCATATATTTT. The chain links TRBV7-2 to TRBJ1-3; D is undetermined. Deletions cut 1 base from V and 0 bases from J, with 10 bases between. The CDR3 runs to 16 residues. Germline V gene lookup returns CDR1 SGHTA and CDR2 FQGNSA.

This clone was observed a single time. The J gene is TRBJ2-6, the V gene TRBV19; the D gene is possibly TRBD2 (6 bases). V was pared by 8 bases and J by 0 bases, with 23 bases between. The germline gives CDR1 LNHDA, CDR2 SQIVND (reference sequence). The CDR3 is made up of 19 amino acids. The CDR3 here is CASGNRAGRRNSGANVLTF. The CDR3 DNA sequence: TGTGCCAGTGGGAATCGGGCAGGGAGGAGGAACTCTGGGGCCAACGTCCTGACTTTC. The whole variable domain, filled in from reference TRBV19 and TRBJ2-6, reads DGGITQSPKYLFRKEGQNVTLSCEQNLNHDAMYWYRQDPGQGLRLIYYSQIVNDFQKGDIAEGYSVSREKKESFPLTVTSAQKNPTAFYLCASGNRAGRRNSGANVLTFGAGSRLTVL.

CDR3 DNA sequence: TGTGCCAGCAGTTTATCCGGGCAGGGGAATTACGAGCAGTACTTC. This sequence encodes CASSLSGQGNYEQYF. The V and J genes are TRBV27 and TRBJ2-7; tentatively, D is TRBD1 (6 bases). Germline CDR1 reads MNHEY; CDR2 reads SMNVEV (reference sequence). V lost 0 bases and J 4 bases, leaving 13 bases between the germline ends. The CDR3 runs to 15 residues.

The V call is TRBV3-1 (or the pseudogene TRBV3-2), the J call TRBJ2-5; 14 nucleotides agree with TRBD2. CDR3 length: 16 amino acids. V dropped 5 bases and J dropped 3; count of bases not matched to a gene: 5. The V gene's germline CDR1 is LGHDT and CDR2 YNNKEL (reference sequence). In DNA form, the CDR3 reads TGTGCCAGCAGCAAGACTAGCGGGGGGGCTGAAGAGACCCAGTACTTC. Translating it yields CASSKTSGGAEETQYF.

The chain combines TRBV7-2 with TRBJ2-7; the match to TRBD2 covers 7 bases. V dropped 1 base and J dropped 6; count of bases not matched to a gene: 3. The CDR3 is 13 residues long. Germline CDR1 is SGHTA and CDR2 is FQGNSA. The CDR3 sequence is CASSLVREGEQYF. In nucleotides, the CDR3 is TGTGCCAGCAGCTTAGTCAGGGAGGGCGAGCAGTACTTC. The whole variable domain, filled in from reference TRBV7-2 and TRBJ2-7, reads GAGVSQSPSNKVTEKGKDVELRCDPISGHTALYWYRQSLGQGLEFLIYFQGNSAPDKSGLPSDRFSAERTGGSVSTLTIQRTQQEDSAVYLCASSLVREGEQYFGPGTRLTVT.

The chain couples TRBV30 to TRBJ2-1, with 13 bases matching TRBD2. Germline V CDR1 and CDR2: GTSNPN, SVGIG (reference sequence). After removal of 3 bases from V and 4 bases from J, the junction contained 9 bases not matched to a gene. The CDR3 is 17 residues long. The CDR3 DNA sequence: TGTGCCTGGAGCCTAACCCGGACTAGCGGGGGTTACAATGAGCAGTTCTTC. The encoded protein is CAWSLTRTSGGYNEQFF.

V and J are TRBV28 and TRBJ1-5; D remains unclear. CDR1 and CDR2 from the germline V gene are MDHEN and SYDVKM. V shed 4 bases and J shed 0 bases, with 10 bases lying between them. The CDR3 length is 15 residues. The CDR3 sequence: CASSYTRSSNQPQHF. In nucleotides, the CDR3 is TGTGCCAGCAGTTACACCCGCAGTAGCAATCAGCCCCAGCATTTT. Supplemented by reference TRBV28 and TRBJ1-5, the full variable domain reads DVKVTQSSRYLVKRTGEKVFLECVQDMDHENMFWYRQDPGLGLRLIYFSYDVKMKEKGDIPEGYSVSREKKERFSLILESASTNQTSMYLCASSYTRSSNQPQHFGDGTRLSIL.

In nucleotides, the CDR3 is TGTGCCAGCAGTGAAGAGGGCAGGGTGGGGAATGAAAAACTGTTTTTT. Translating gives CASSEEGRVGNEKLFF. The gene calls are TRBV6-1 and TRBJ1-4; TRBD1 might be the D (5 bases). The CDR3 is made up of 16 amino acids. V lost 1 base and J lost 5, with 14 bases in between. The germline V gene has CDR1 MNHNS and CDR2 SASEGT.

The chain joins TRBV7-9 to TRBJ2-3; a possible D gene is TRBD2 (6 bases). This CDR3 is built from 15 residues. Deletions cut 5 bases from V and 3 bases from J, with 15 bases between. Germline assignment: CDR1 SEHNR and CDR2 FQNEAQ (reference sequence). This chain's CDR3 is CASSPQLAPTDTQYF. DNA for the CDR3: TGTGCCAGCAGCCCCCAACTAGCACCGACAGATACGCAGTATTTT.

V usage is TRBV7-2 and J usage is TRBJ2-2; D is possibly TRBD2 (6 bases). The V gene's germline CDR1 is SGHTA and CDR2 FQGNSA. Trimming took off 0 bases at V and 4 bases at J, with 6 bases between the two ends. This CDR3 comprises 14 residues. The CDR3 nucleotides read TGTGCCAGCAGCTTAGCGGGAGGCACCGGGGAGCTGTTTTTT. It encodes CASSLAGGTGELFF.

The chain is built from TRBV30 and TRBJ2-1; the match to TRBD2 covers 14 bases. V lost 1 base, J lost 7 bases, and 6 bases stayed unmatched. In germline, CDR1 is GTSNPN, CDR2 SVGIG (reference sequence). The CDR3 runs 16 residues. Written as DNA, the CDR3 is TGTGCCTGGAGTGCCCGACTAGCGGGGGGGGTAAATGAGCAGTTCTTC. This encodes CAWSARLAGGVNEQFF.

This CDR3 reads CASSPNPGEEVKNIQYF. CDR3 in DNA: TGCGCCAGCAGCCCGAATCCGGGGGAGGAGGTCAAAAACATTCAGTACTTC. The chain carries TRBV5-1 and TRBJ2-4; D perhaps matches TRBD2 (6 bases). CDR1 and CDR2 (germline): SGHRS, YFSETQ. With 4 bases removed from V and 3 bases from J, the gap between germline ends came to 20 bases. The CDR3 runs to 17 residues.

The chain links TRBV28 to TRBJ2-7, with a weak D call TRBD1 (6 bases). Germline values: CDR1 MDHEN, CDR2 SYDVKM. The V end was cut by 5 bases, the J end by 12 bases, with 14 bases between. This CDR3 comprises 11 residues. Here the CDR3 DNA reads TGTGCCAGCAGTCTAGAGGGGGTTCCGTACTTC. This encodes CASSLEGVPYF.

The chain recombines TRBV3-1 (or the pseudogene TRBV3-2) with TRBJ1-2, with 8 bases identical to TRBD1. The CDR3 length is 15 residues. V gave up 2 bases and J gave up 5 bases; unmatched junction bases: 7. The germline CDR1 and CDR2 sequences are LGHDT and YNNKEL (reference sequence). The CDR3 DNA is TGTGCCAGCAGCCAAACACAGGGGGTTTTATATGGCTACACCTTC. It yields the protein CASSQTQGVLYGYTF.

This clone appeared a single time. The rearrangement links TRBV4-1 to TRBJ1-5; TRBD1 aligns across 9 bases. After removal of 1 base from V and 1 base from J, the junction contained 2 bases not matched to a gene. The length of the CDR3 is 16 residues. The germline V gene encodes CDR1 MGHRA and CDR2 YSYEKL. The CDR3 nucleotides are TGCGCCAGCAGCCAAGGGACAGGGGTGAGCAATCAGCCCCAGCATTTT. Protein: CASSQGTGVSNQPQHF.

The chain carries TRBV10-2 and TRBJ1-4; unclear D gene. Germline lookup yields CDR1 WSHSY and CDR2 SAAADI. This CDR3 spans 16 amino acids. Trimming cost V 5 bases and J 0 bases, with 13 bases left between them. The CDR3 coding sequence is TGCGCCAGCAGTTCCACTCCGGGAGCAACTAATGAAAAACTGTTTTTT. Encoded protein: CASSSTPGATNEKLFF.

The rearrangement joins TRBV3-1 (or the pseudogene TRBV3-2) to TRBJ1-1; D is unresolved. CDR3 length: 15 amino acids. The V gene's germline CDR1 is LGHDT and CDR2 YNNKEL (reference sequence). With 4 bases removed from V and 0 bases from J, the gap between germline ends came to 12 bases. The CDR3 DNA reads TGTGCCAGCAGCCTTAGGGAGGCGCTGAACACTGAAGCTTTCTTT. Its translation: CASSLREALNTEAFF.

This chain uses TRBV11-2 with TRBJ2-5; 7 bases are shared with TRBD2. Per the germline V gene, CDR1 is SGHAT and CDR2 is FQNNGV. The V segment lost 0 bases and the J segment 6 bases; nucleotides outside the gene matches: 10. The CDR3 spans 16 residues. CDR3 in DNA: TGTGCCAGCAGCTTAGATTCCGGGACTACAGGAAAGACCCAGTACTTC. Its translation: CASSLDSGTTGKTQYF.

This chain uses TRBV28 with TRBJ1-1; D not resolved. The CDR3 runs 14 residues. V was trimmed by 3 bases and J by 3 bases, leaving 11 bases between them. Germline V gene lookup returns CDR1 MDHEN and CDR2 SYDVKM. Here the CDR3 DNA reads TGTGCCAGCAGTTTGGAGGGCGTGTACACTGAAGCTTTCTTT. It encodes CASSLEGVYTEAFF.

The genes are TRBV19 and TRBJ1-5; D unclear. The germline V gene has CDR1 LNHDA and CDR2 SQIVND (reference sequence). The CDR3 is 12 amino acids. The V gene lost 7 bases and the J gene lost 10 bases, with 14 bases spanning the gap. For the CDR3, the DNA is TGTGCCAGTAACGGGAGAATCAGCCCCCAGCATTTT. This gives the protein CASNGRISPQHF.

CDR3 sequence reads: CASSLAGPGMNTEAFF. In DNA form, the CDR3 reads TGTGCCAGCAGCTTAGCAGGCCCAGGGATGAACACTGAAGCTTTCTTT. This sequence joins TRBV7-6 and TRBJ1-1; perhaps TRBD1 as D (5 bases). The ends were cut back, 0 bases at V and 0 bases at J, with 11 bases in the middle. In germline, CDR1 is SGHVS, CDR2 FNYEAQ. The CDR3 has 16 amino acids.

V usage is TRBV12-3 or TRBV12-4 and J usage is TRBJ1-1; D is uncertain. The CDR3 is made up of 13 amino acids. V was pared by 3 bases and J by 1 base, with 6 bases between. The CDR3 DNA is TGTGCCAGCAGTTTCAGGCAGAACACTGAAGCTTTCTTT. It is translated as CASSFRQNTEAFF.

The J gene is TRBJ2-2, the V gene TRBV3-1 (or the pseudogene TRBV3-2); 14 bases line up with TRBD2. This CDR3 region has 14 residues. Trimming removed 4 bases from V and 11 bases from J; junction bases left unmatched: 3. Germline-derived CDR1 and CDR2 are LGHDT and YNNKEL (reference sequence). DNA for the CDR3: TGTGCCAGCAGCCGGGGACTAGCGGGGGAAGAGCTGTTTTTT. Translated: CASSRGLAGEELFF.

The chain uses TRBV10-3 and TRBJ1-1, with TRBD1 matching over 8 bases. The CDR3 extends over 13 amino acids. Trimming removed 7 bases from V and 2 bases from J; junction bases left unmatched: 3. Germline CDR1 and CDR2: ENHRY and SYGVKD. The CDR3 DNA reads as TGTGCCATCATGACAGGGGCTAACACTGAAGCTTTCTTT. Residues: CAIMTGANTEAFF.

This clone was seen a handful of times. The CDR3 DNA reads TGTGCCAGCAGTAGCCCTACAGGGAGCACCTACGAGCAGTACTTC. This encodes CASSSPTGSTYEQYF. V gene TRBV6-2 or TRBV6-3 combines with J gene TRBJ2-7, with a tentative D call TRBD1 (6 bases). Trimming shortened V by 5 bases and J by 2 bases, and 16 bases separated the two germline ends. CDR1 is MNHEY, CDR2 SVGEGT, per germline. The CDR3 totals 15 residues.

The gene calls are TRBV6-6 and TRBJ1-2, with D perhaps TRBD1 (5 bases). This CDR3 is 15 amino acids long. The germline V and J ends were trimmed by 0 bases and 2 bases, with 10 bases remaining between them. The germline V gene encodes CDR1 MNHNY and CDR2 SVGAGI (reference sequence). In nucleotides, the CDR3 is TGTGCCAGCAGTTACTCGCAGGGAGGGAACTATGGCTACACCTTC. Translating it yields CASSYSQGGNYGYTF.

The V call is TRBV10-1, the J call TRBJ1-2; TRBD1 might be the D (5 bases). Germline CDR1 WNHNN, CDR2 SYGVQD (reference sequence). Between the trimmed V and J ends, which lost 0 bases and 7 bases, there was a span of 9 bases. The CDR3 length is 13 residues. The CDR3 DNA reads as TGCGCCAGCAGTGAGTCCGGCAGGGCTGGCTACACCTTC. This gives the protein CASSESGRAGYTF.

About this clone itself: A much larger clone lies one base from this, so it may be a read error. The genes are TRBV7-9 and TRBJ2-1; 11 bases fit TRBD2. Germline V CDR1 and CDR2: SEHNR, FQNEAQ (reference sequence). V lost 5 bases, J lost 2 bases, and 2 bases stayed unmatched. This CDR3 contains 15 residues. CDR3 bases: TGTGCCAGCAGCCCTAGCGGGGGGACCTACAATGAGCAGTTCTTC. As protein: CASSPSGGTYNEQFF.